The 19 T cell receptor beta chains below all came from one sample that was sequenced in a study of PD-L1 blockade in urothelial cancer. Generated by immunoSEQ multiplex PCR, the TCRdb table keeps only in-frame clones and is missing some. Here the sample spans about 50,000 clones, approximately 88% being singletons. Time point in this sample: pretreatment peripheral blood. Sequencing was performed on PBMCs, taken around atezolizumab (anti-PD-L1) treatment. These receptors were collected from a woman between 55 and 75 years old with urothelial cancer.

This clone appeared once. This chain links TRBV14 with TRBJ2-5; TRBD2 matches 9 bases. The CDR3 consists of 15 residues. Germline CDR1 SGHDN, CDR2 FVKESK. After removal of 3 bases from V and 13 bases from J, the junction contained 15 bases not matched to a gene. The CDR3, as DNA: TGTGCCAGCAGCCACCCCATTGGGCGGGGGGGCCATCTGTACTTC. Its protein is CASSHPIGRGGHLYF.

This clone is a singleton in its sample. This chain joins TRBV10-3 and TRBJ1-3, with a possible D match to TRBD1 (6 bases). The ends were cut back, 4 bases at V and 0 bases at J, with 10 bases in the middle. CDR3 length: 15 residues. Germline V gene sequence: CDR1 ENHRY, CDR2 SYGVKD. The CDR3 DNA reads as TGTGCCATCAGTGCCGGGACAAGCTCTGGAAACACCATATATTTT. Encoded protein: CAISAGTSSGNTIYF.

About this clone: This sample also contains other DNA sequences that code for the same CDR3. This chain uses TRBV11-2 with TRBJ2-1; TRBD2 agrees at 7 bases. This CDR3 is 12 amino acids long. The germline CDR1 and CDR2 sequences are SGHAT and FQNNGV. J was trimmed by 7 bases and V by 5 bases; bases with no gene match: 2. CDR3 nucleotides: TGTGCCAGCAGCCGGACTAGAAATGAGCAGTTCTTC. As protein: CASSRTRNEQFF.

The chain uses TRBV11-2 and TRBJ1-2; TRBD1 is a possible D gene (5 bases). V was cut by 5 bases and J by 4 bases, with 14 bases left in between. This CDR3 is built from 14 residues. Germline lookup yields CDR1 SGHAT and CDR2 FQNNGV. The CDR3 DNA is TGTGCCAGCAGCCAACGGGGGTCGGGCTATGGCTACACCTTC. It is translated as CASSQRGSGYGYTF. Full variable domain (missing parts from reference TRBV11-2 and TRBJ1-2): EAGVAQSPRYKIIEKRQSVAFWCNPISGHATLYWYQQILGQGPKLLIQFQNNGVVDDSQLPKDRFSAERLKGVDSTLKIQPAKLEDSAVYLCASSQRGSGYGYTFGSGTRLTVV.

This clone was observed a few times. CDR3 sequence reads: CASSVDWRMNTEAFF. CDR3 nucleotide sequence: TGTGCCAGCAGCGTAGACTGGCGGATGAACACTGAAGCTTTCTTT. The gene calls are TRBV9 and TRBJ1-1; D uncertain. Germline V CDR1 and CDR2: SGDLS, YYNGEE. CDR3 length: 15 amino acids. The ends were cut back, 0 bases at V and 0 bases at J, with 9 bases in the middle.

The V call is TRBV5-4, the J call TRBJ2-3; TRBD1 matches at 9 bases. With 1 base clipped from V and 5 bases from J, the junction kept 2 bases outside the gene matches. CDR3 length: 14 amino acids. The germline gives CDR1 SGHNT, CDR2 YYREEE (reference sequence). The DNA for the CDR3 is TGTGCCAGCAGCTTGAGACAGGGGGAAGATACGCAGTATTTT. Its protein is CASSLRQGEDTQYF.

The chain employs TRBV28 and TRBJ1-5, with 7 bases fitting TRBD1. This CDR3 has 16 residues. Germline V gives CDR1 MDHEN, CDR2 SYDVKM. V lost 5 bases, J lost 4 bases, and 11 bases stayed unmatched. This CDR3 is CASSQATGLWNQPQHF. In DNA form, the CDR3 reads TGTGCCAGCAGTCAAGCGACAGGGCTTTGGAATCAGCCCCAGCATTTT.

The J gene is TRBJ2-2, the V gene TRBV2, with 11 bases aligning to TRBD1. This CDR3 comprises 15 residues. Germline CDR1 is SNHLY and CDR2 is FYNNEI. V lost 7 bases and J lost 10; bases outside the gene matches: 11. CDR3 loop: CASTRGRDRGLELFF. In DNA form, the CDR3 reads TGTGCCAGCACCCGAGGCCGGGACAGGGGGTTGGAGCTGTTTTTT.

This rearrangement joins TRBV7-2 to TRBJ1-5, with D maybe TRBD1 (5 bases). This CDR3 is built from 17 residues. CDR1 is SGHTA, CDR2 FQGNSA, per germline. Trimming pared 2 bases from V and 5 bases from J, leaving 19 bases between. The CDR3 DNA reads as TGTGCCAGCAGCTTAACCCCGACAGAAGGGGTGGATCAGCCCCAGCATTTT. As protein: CASSLTPTEGVDQPQHF.

This sequence joins TRBV10-1 and TRBJ2-7; tentative D call: TRBD1 (6 bases). Trimming left V 4 bases short and J 3 bases short, with 13 bases between. Germline CDR1 reads WNHNN; CDR2 reads SYGVQD (reference sequence). There are 14 residues in the CDR3. The CDR3 loop is CASSGAAGDYEQYF. The DNA for the CDR3 is TGCGCCAGCAGTGGGGCCGCAGGGGACTACGAGCAGTACTTC.

Only one count was recorded for this clone. The chain joins TRBV2 to TRBJ1-1; tentative D call: TRBD1 (5 bases). Trimming shortened V by 4 bases and J by 4 bases, and 13 bases separated the two germline ends. The CDR3 is 14 residues long. Germline V CDR1 and CDR2: SNHLY, FYNNEI. CDR3 nucleotides: TGTGCCAGCAGTGGAGGGTCGGGGGGCACTGAAGCTTTCTTT. This translates into CASSGGSGGTEAFF.

V and J are TRBV29-1 and TRBJ1-5; 10 nucleotides match TRBD1. The ends lost 6 bases at V and 4 bases at J; junction bases unmatched: 6. CDR3 length: 14 amino acids. Germline V gives CDR1 SQVTM, CDR2 ANQGSEA. CDR3 amino acids: CSVGDRGRNQPQHF. CDR3 bases: TGCAGCGTCGGGGACAGGGGTCGAAATCAGCCCCAGCATTTT.

This clone was recorded once. The V and J genes are TRBV10-1 and TRBJ2-3; perhaps TRBD2 as D (5 bases). The CDR3 spans 17 residues. V dropped 10 bases and J dropped 0 bases, with 23 bases sitting between them. Germline values: CDR1 WNHNN, CDR2 SYGVQD (reference sequence). CDR3 sequence: CATTPRVRETSTDTQYF. The CDR3 DNA is TGCGCCACTACACCTCGTGTGAGGGAGACTAGCACAGATACGCAGTATTTT.

The chain carries TRBV7-6 and TRBJ1-5; TRBD1 is a possible D gene (6 bases). V was trimmed by 1 base and J by 5 bases, leaving 9 bases between them. Germline V CDR1 and CDR2: SGHVS, FNYEAQ. CDR3 length: 14 residues. CDR3: CASSLGGPHQPQHF. The CDR3 nucleotides read TGTGCCAGCAGCTTAGGGGGGCCACATCAGCCCCAGCATTTT.

The chain carries TRBV7-8 and TRBJ1-6; 8 bases are shared with TRBD1. Germline V gene sequence: CDR1 SGHVS, CDR2 FQNEAQ. This CDR3 region has 16 residues. Trimming removed 5 bases from V and 9 bases from J; junction bases left unmatched: 12. This CDR3 is CASSHSSGQVFSPLHF. The CDR3 region has the DNA TGTGCCAGCAGCCATAGCTCGGGACAGGTTTTTTCACCCCTCCACTTT.

This chain connects TRBV29-1 to TRBJ1-1, with TRBD1 matching over 8 bases. Trimming removed 2 bases from V and 7 bases from J; junction bases left unmatched: 6. From germline, CDR1 is SQVTM and CDR2 ANQGSEA. CDR3 length equals 13 residues. CDR3 loop: CSVEQGQGVEAFF. As DNA, the CDR3 is TGCAGCGTTGAACAAGGACAGGGCGTTGAAGCTTTCTTT.

J is TRBJ2-7 and V is TRBV5-1; 7 bases match TRBD2. Germline V gene sequence: CDR1 SGHRS, CDR2 YFSETQ. The CDR3 contains 15 residues. The J segment lost 6 bases and the V segment lost 6 bases, leaving 15 bases of the junction unmatched. CDR3 loop: CASMSGTNTRGEQYF. Written as DNA, the CDR3 is TGCGCCAGCATGTCAGGGACTAATACCAGAGGCGAGCAGTACTTC.

In nucleotides, the CDR3 is TGTGCCAGCAGTGGGACAGGGGTCGCTGAAAAACTGTTTTTT. This codes for CASSGTGVAEKLFF. The chain is built from TRBV28 and TRBJ1-4; 10 bases are a match to TRBD1. With V trimmed by 5 bases and J by 7 bases, 4 bases remained unmatched. The CDR3 totals 14 residues. Germline-derived CDR1 and CDR2 are MDHEN and SYDVKM. The full variable domain, with the rest looked up from reference TRBV28 and TRBJ1-4, is DVKVTQSSRYLVKRTGEKVFLECVQDMDHENMFWYRQDPGLGLRLIYFSYDVKMKEKGDIPEGYSVSREKKERFSLILESASTNQTSMYLCASSGTGVAEKLFFGSGTQLSVL.

The rearrangement joins TRBV5-5 to TRBJ2-2; D perhaps matches TRBD2 (6 bases). The CDR3 covers 13 residues. V was trimmed by 1 base and J by 7 bases, leaving 8 bases between them. The germline V gene has CDR1 SGHKS and CDR2 YYEKEE (reference sequence). DNA for the CDR3: TGTGCCAGCAGCTTGAATAGCGGCGGGGAGCTGTTTTTT. Translated: CASSLNSGGELFF.